This TCR beta chain was identified in a study of blood T cells in healthy people across ages (dated by TCRdb to 2015 to 2017). A note on the overall study: In model experiments, roughly one uniquely barcoded TCR beta cDNA molecule per two T cells was captured by template switching. Using deep sequencing normalized with unique cDNA molecular identifiers, the study measured how TCR beta repertoire diversity changes with age. Donors were grouped into four age groups: young (average roughly 17 years), middle-aged (roughly 40), aged (around 66) and long-lived (approximately 75). To avoid experimental bias, donors of different ages were randomly spread across the sequencing lanes. Using the same blood draw, the study looked at two additional independent replicas of 1 million unique cDNA reads for two donors, one aged 18 to 30 and the other aged 80 or older. Points the paper makes about the study in general: Compared with the aged group, the long-lived group had more naive CD4+ T cells, fewer expanded clones and increased TCR diversity, a pattern suggesting age selection. Since profiling was done on bulk unsorted PBMCs, naive and antigen-experienced compartments could not be conclusively compared. As age increased, observed TCR beta diversity per million T cells dropped in a roughly linear way, and a significant reduction was already evident by age about 40. A strong correlation was found between observed TCR beta diversity and the percentage of naive T cells measured by flow cytometry. Because the CMV infection status of the donors was unknown, age-related changes in expanded clonotypes may potentially have been confounded. Estimates of total diversity from one million sequenced T cells were regarded as lower bounds and underestimates.

Trimming costs V 6 bases and J 6 bases, and their ends lie 15 bases apart. The CDR3 starts with the cysteine, ends with the phenylalanine, and has 14 residues. CDR3 DNA is the only sequence kept; it has 42 bases, read in frame from the first base. The germline V gene supplies CDR1 SGHTA and CDR2 FQGNSA. Receptor amplification or capture employed 5' RACE. TCRdb records Illumina HiSeq 2500 as the sequencer. A second roughly 6 to 11 cycle PCR used a sample-barcoded 5' primer and a J-beta primer mix. Each TCR beta cDNA molecule received a unique molecular identifier from a template-switch 5' adaptor carrying 12 random nucleotides. At least 3 million CDR3-containing paired-end reads were obtained from each sample. All of the RNA was converted into first-strand cDNA using the Mint cDNA synthesis kit, with a TRBC-specific oligonucleotide serving as the primer. Following uracil-DNA glycosylase treatment, all cDNA underwent a first 18-cycle PCR with the universal primers M1SS and BC2_uni_R. Turning to the authors' computational methods: For normalization, 1 million high-quality reads, each with a distinct molecular identifier, were randomly selected from each sample. Reads with shared molecular identifiers were discarded instead of being binned into consensus sequences. CDR3 identification, clonotype clustering and error correction used MiTCR with a Q25 quality threshold and the strictest error-elimination algorithm. Lower-bound total TCR beta diversity was estimated with a nonparametric unseen species model using Euler transformation. TCRdb cleaned the public reads at Q25 with fastp, built clones with MiXCR and kept in-frame beta chains. Rows with one shared CDR3 protein collapse into an entry with the most common genes and DNA. V and J calls and clone size were set by TCRdb, not the authors. The sample has roughly 700,000 distinct CDR3 sequences on record, 32% of them singletons. The ten largest clones add up to 15% to 19% of the sample.

Systemically healthy Caucasian individuals from Russia, approximately 39 in total and aged roughly 6 to 90 years, were included as donors. Ten milliliters of peripheral blood were collected from each donor into EDTA-treated Vacutainer tubes. Ficoll-Paque density-gradient centrifugation was used to isolate PBMCs, with at least 6.5 million per sample. Trizol reagent was used to extract total RNA from the PBMCs, yielding at least 5.5 micrograms per sample. Naive CD45RAhigh/CD27high T cell percentages were measured by flow cytometry on a PBMC aliquot from every donor. Ten or more counts support this clonotype. Its antigen specificity is not known. Base qualities are missing; no much larger clone stands one base away.

Sequencing used blood. This clonotype was sampled from an elderly woman in good health. Donor details come from another sample of the same person, matched by shared clones. The chain links TRBV7-2 with TRBJ1-5; the D gene cannot be resolved reliably. The nucleotide sequence is given as TGTGCCAGCAGTCCCGTGGTGGGTAGTCAGCCCCAGCATTTT. Its amino acids are CASSPVVGSQPQHF.